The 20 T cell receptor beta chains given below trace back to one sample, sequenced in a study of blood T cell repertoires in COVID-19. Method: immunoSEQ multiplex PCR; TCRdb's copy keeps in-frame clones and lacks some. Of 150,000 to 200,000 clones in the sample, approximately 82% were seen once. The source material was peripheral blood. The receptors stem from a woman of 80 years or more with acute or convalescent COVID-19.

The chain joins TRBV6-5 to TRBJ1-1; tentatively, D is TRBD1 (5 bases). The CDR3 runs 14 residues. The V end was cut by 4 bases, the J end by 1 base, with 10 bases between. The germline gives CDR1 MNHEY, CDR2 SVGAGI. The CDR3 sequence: CASSLTVGNTEAFF. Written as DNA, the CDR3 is TGTGCCAGCAGTTTGACAGTGGGGAACACTGAAGCTTTCTTT.

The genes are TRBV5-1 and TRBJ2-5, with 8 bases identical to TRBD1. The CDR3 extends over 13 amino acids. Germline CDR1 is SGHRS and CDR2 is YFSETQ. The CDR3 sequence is CARTGGPRETQYF. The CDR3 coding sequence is TGCGCTCGAACAGGGGGGCCTCGAGAGACCCAGTACTTC.

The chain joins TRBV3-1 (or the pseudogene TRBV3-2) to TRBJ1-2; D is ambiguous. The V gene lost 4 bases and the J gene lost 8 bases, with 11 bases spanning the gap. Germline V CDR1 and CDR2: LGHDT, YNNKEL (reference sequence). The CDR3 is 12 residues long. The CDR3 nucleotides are TGTGCCAGCAGCCGAGGCGACGGCGGCTACACCTTC. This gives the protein CASSRGDGGYTF.

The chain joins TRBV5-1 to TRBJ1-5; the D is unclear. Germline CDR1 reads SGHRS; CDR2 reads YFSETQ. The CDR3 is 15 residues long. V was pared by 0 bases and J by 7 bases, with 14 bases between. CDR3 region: CASSLDNPAVQPQHF. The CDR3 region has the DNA TGCGCCAGCAGCTTGGACAACCCTGCCGTGCAGCCCCAGCATTTT.

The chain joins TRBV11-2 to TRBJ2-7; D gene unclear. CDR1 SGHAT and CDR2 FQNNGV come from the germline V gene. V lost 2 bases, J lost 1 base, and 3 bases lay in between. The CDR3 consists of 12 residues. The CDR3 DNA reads TGTGCCAGCAGCTTACAGTCCTACGAGCAGTACTTC. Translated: CASSLQSYEQYF.

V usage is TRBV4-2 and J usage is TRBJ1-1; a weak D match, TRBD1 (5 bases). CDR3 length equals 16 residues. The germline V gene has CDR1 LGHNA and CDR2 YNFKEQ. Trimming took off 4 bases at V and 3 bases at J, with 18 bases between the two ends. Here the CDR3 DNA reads TGTGCCAGCAGCCTCCCATCACAGGAGAGGTACACTGAAGCTTTCTTT. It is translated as CASSLPSQERYTEAFF.

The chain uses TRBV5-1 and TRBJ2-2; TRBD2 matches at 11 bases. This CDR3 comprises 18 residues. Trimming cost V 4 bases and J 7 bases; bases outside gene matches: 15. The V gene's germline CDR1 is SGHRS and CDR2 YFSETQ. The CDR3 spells CASSASGRIRTSDGELFF. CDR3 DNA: TGCGCCAGCAGCGCTAGCGGGAGGATAAGGACCTCCGACGGGGAGCTGTTTTTT.

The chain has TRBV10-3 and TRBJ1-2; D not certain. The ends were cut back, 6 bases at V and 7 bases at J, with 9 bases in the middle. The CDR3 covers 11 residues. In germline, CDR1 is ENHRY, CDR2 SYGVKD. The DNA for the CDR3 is TGTGCCATCAGGGGCGAGGGTGGCTACACCTTC. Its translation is CAIRGEGGYTF.

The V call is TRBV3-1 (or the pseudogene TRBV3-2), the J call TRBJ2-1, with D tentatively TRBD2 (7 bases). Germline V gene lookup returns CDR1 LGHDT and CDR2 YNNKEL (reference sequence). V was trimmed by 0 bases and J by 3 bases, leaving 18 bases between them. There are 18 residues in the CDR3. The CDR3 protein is CASSQEGWGGGHYNEQFF. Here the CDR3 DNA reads TGTGCCAGCAGCCAAGAAGGGTGGGGCGGGGGCCACTACAATGAGCAGTTCTTC.

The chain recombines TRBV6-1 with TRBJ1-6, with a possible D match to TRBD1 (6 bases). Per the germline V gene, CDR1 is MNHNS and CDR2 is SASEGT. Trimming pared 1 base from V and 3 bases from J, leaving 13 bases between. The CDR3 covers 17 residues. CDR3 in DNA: TGTGCCAGCAGTGAAGTGAGGGGGTTCCTCTATAATTCACCCCTCCACTTT. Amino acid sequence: CASSEVRGFLYNSPLHF.

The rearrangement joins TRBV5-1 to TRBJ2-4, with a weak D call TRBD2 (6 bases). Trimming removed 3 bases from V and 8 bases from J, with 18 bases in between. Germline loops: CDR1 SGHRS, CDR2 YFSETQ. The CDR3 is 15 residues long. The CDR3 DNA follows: TGCGCCAGCAGCTGGGGACTCCTAGATCTGGACATTCAGTACTTC. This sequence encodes CASSWGLLDLDIQYF. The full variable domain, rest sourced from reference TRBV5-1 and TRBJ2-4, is KAGVTQTPRYLIKTRGQQVTLSCSPISGHRSVSWYQQTPGQGLQFLFEYFSETQRNKGNFPGRFSGRQFSNSRSEMNVSTLELGDSALYLCASSWGLLDLDIQYFGAGTRLSVL.

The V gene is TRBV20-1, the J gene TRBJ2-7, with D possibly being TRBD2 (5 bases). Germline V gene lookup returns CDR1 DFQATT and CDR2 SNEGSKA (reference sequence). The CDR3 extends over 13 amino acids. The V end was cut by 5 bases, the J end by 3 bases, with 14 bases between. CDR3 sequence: CSARDYHHYEQYF. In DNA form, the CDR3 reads TGCAGTGCTCGTGACTACCACCACTACGAGCAGTACTTC.

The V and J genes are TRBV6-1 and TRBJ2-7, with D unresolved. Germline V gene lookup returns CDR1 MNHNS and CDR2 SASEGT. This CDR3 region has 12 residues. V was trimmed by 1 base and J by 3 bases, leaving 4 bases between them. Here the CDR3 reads CASSEGSYEQYF. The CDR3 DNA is TGTGCCAGCAGTGAAGGGAGCTACGAGCAGTACTTC.

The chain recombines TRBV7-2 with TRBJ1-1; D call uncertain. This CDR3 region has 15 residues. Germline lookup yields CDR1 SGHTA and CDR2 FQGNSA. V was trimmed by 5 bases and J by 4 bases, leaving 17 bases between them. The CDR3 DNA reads TGTGCCAGCAGCCTAATGGGCTTAGTGGGCACTGAAGCTTTCTTT. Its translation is CASSLMGLVGTEAFF.

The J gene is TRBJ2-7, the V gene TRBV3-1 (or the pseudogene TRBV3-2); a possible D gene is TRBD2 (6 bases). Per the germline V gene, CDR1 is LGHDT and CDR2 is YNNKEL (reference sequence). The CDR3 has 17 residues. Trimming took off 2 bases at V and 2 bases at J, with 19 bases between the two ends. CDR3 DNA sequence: TGTGCCAGCAGCCAATCTAGTATGGGGGAGGCTCCCTACGAGCAGTACTTC. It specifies CASSQSSMGEAPYEQYF.

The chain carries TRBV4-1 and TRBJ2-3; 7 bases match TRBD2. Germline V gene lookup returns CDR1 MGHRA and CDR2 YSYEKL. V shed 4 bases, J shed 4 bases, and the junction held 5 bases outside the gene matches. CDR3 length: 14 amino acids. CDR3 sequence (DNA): TGCGCCAGCAGCCCACGACTAGCAGCAGATACGCAGTATTTT. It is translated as CASSPRLAADTQYF.

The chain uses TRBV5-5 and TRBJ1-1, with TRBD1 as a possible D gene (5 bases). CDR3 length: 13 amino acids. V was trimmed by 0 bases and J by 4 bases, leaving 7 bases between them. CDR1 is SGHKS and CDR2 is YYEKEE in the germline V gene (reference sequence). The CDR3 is CASSLVGATEAFF. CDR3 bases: TGTGCCAGCAGCTTGGTAGGGGCCACTGAAGCTTTCTTT. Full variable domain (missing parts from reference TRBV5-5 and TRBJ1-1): DAGVTQSPTHLIKTRGQQVTLRCSPISGHKSVSWYQQVLGQGPQFIFQYYEKEERGRGNFPDRFSARQFPNYSSELNVNALLLGDSALYLCASSLVGATEAFFGQGTRLTVV.

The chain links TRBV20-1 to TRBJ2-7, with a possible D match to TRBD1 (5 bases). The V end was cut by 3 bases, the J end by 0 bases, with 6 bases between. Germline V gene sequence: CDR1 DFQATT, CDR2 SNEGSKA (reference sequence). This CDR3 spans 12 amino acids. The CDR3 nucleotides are TGCAGTGCTAGTCAGGGCTCCTACGAGCAGTACTTC. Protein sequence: CSASQGSYEQYF.

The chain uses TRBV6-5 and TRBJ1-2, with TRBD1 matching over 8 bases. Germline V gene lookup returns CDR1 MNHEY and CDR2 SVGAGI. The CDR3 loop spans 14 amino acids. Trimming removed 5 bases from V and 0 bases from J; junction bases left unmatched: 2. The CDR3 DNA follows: TGTGCCAGCAGTCAGGGGGCTGCTAACTATGGCTACACCTTC. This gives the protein CASSQGAANYGYTF.

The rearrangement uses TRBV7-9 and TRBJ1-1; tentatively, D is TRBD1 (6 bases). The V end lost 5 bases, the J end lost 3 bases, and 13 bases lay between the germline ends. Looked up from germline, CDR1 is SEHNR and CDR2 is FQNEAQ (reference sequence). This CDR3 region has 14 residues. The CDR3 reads CASSKGGMDTEAFF. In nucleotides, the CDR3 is TGTGCCAGCAGCAAGGGGGGGATGGACACTGAAGCTTTCTTT.